This TCR beta chain is drawn from a study of shared clonotypes between healthy human individuals. Study as a whole: The donor group consisted of a couple of women and three men, aged 18 to 49. CD4 naive and memory got three plates each, CD8 naive two, CD8 memory one.

Study-wide results and caveats: The study found roughly 5% of naive CD4 clonotypes shared across a handful of donors.

The healthy adult donors were HIV-negative and reported no recent acute infections or vaccinations. In the case of this clone: Its antigen is undetermined.

This CDR3 comprises 12 residues. V was pared by 3 bases and J by 2 bases, with 6 bases between. Germline V lookup: CDR1 SGHDT, CDR2 YYEEEE. Repertoires were generated with immunoSEQ multiplex PCR, while TCRdb's copy carries only in-frame clones and drops some. The sample lists around 1 million clones, less than 85% occurring once. Sequenced material: memory CD4+ T cells sorted from blood. Subset in this sample: CD45RA-negative fraction. This receptor was obtained from a man aged 18 to 30 in good health. This chain uses TRBV5-6 with TRBJ2-7; D might be TRBD1 or TRBD2, each matching 5 bases. The DNA of the CDR3 is TGTGCCAGCAGCTGGGGACCCTACGAGCAGTACTTC. Protein: CASSWGPYEQYF.